Listed below are T cell receptor beta chains from one sample, sequenced in a study of post-analysis software for immune sequencing data. TCRdb reanalysed the PCR reads using MiXCR and keeps one entry per CDR3 protein. The sample has some 690,000 distinct CDR3 sequences, approximately 60% seen once. Material for sequencing was blood. The receptors here all came from a girl aged 2 to 10 with multiple sclerosis. The CDR3 runs from the conserved cysteine through the conserved F or W. The D gene is left open where the match is weak. Some rows mark clone size as missing; the rest say once, few, many or name a class of expanded clone.

cdr3_nt: TGCAGTGCTAGAGGGGACAGGGGGCTTCGTGGCTACACCTTC
cdr3_aa: CSARGDRGLRGYTF
d_call: TRBD1
clone_size: .
j_call: TRBJ1-2
v_call: TRBV20-1
cdr3_length: 14

cdr3_nt: TGTGCCACCAGCAGAGATCTAGGTCAGGGCACCTACGAGCAGTACTTC
cdr3_aa: CATSRDLGQGTYEQYF
d_call: .
clone_size: .
j_call: TRBJ2-7
v_call: TRBV15
cdr3_length: 16

cdr3_nt: TGTGCCCGCAGCCGTATTGCAACTAATGAAAAACTGTTTTTT
cdr3_aa: CARSRIATNEKLFF
d_call: .
clone_size: .
j_call: TRBJ1-4
v_call: TRBV7-9
cdr3_length: 14

cdr3_nt: TGCAGTGCTAGAGATCCCAAGCGCGGCCAAGAGACCCAGTACTTC
cdr3_aa: CSARDPKRGQETQYF
d_call: .
clone_size: once
j_call: TRBJ2-5
v_call: TRBV20-1
cdr3_length: 15

cdr3_nt: TGTGCCAGCAGTTTAACCGACAGTGGTGAGCAGTTCTTC
cdr3_aa: CASSLTDSGEQFF
d_call: .
clone_size: .
j_call: TRBJ2-1
v_call: TRBV6-6
cdr3_length: 13

cdr3_nt: TGCGCCAGCAGCTACCAGGGGGTTGGCTACACCTTC
cdr3_aa: CASSYQGVGYTF
d_call: TRBD1
clone_size: few
j_call: TRBJ1-2
v_call: TRBV5-1
cdr3_length: 12

cdr3_nt: TGCAGCGTTGGTAGGGCGGGGGCCCTTCACAATGAGCAGTTCTTC
cdr3_aa: CSVGRAGALHNEQFF
d_call: .
clone_size: .
j_call: TRBJ2-1
v_call: TRBV29-1
cdr3_length: 15

cdr3_nt: TGTGCCTGGAGTGGCGATCGTCCGGACCATGGCTACACCTTC
cdr3_aa: CAWSGDRPDHGYTF
d_call: .
clone_size: .
j_call: TRBJ1-2
v_call: TRBV30
cdr3_length: 14

cdr3_nt: TGTGCCAGCAGTTTTGGCAGGGTTTACTACAATGAGCAGTTCTTC
cdr3_aa: CASSFGRVYYNEQFF
d_call: .
clone_size: .
j_call: TRBJ2-1
v_call: TRBV27
cdr3_length: 15

cdr3_nt: TGCGCCAGCAGTGAGTTCGGATCCTACGAGCAGTACTTC
cdr3_aa: CASSEFGSYEQYF
d_call: .
clone_size: .
j_call: TRBJ2-7
v_call: TRBV10-2
cdr3_length: 13

cdr3_nt: TGCGCCAGCAGCCAAGATCTGGGAGGGATGGCCTACGAGCAGTACTTC
cdr3_aa: CASSQDLGGMAYEQYF
d_call: TRBD2
clone_size: few
j_call: TRBJ2-7
v_call: TRBV4-1
cdr3_length: 16

cdr3_nt: TGTGCCACCAGCAGAGAGATTGGGACAGCTAATCAGCCCCAGCATTTT
cdr3_aa: CATSREIGTANQPQHF
d_call: TRBD1
clone_size: .
j_call: TRBJ1-5
v_call: TRBV15
cdr3_length: 16

cdr3_nt: TGCAGTACGCCGGCGGTTAGCTCCTACAATGAGCAGTTCTTC
cdr3_aa: CSTPAVSSYNEQFF
d_call: .
clone_size: .
j_call: TRBJ2-1
v_call: TRBV20-1
cdr3_length: 14

cdr3_nt: TGTGCCAGCAGTTGGATCGGACAGGGGGCTGGAGAGACCCAGTACTTC
cdr3_aa: CASSWIGQGAGETQYF
d_call: TRBD1
clone_size: .
j_call: TRBJ2-5
v_call: TRBV5-5
cdr3_length: 16

cdr3_nt: TGTGCCAGCAGCCCTCGTTTGAGCACCAACAATGAGCAGTTCTTC
cdr3_aa: CASSPRLSTNNEQFF
d_call: .
clone_size: .
j_call: TRBJ2-1
v_call: TRBV5-5
cdr3_length: 15

cdr3_nt: TGTGCCAGCAGTTACCTTAGCGGGAGTGGCGCAGATACGCAGTATTTT
cdr3_aa: CASSYLSGSGADTQYF
d_call: TRBD2
clone_size: .
j_call: TRBJ2-3
v_call: TRBV6-2/TRBV6-3
cdr3_length: 16

cdr3_nt: TGTGCCAGCAGTTACTCCGGGACCCAGAACACCGGGGAGCTGTTTTTT
cdr3_aa: CASSYSGTQNTGELFF
d_call: .
clone_size: .
j_call: TRBJ2-2
v_call: TRBV6-6
cdr3_length: 16

cdr3_nt: TGTGCCAGCAGCTTAGGCCAAGGCGGGGACACTGAAGCTTTCTTT
cdr3_aa: CASSLGQGGDTEAFF
d_call: .
clone_size: few
j_call: TRBJ1-1
v_call: TRBV13
cdr3_length: 15

cdr3_nt: TGTGCCAGCAGTGCGACCCCAATCTCCTACAATGAGCAGTTCTTC
cdr3_aa: CASSATPISYNEQFF
d_call: .
clone_size: .
j_call: TRBJ2-1
v_call: TRBV6-4
cdr3_length: 15

cdr3_nt: TGTGCCAGCAGATTCACCTCAGGGGGCGAGCGTACAGATACGCAGTATTTT
cdr3_aa: CASRFTSGGERTDTQYF
d_call: TRBD1
clone_size: .
j_call: TRBJ2-3
v_call: TRBV11-2
cdr3_length: 17

cdr3_nt: TGCGCCAGCAGCTTGCGGGACAGACAGTACAATGAGCAGTTCTTC
cdr3_aa: CASSLRDRQYNEQFF
d_call: TRBD1
clone_size: .
j_call: TRBJ2-1
v_call: TRBV5-1
cdr3_length: 15

cdr3_nt: TGTGCCATCAGTGGCCGACTAGCGGGAGGGTTCTACGAGCAGTACTTC
cdr3_aa: CAISGRLAGGFYEQYF
d_call: TRBD2
clone_size: few
j_call: TRBJ2-7
v_call: TRBV10-3
cdr3_length: 16

cdr3_nt: TGTGCCAGCAGGGACAGGGGACTACGGTCACCCCTCCACTTT
cdr3_aa: CASRDRGLRSPLHF
d_call: TRBD1
clone_size: .
j_call: TRBJ1-6
v_call: TRBV2
cdr3_length: 14

cdr3_nt: TGTGCCAGCAGCTTAGAGCTTCCCGTCAGGCAGTACTTC
cdr3_aa: CASSLELPVRQYF
d_call: .
clone_size: .
j_call: TRBJ2-7
v_call: TRBV7-9
cdr3_length: 13

cdr3_nt: TGTGCCTCCCAGGTTGGGGCCGGGGAGACCCAGTACTTC
cdr3_aa: CASQVGAGETQYF
d_call: .
clone_size: few
j_call: TRBJ2-5
v_call: TRBV6-5
cdr3_length: 13

cdr3_nt: TGTGCCAGCAGGACTTGGGGACAGGACTCCTACGAGCAGTACTTC
cdr3_aa: CASRTWGQDSYEQYF
d_call: TRBD1
clone_size: .
j_call: TRBJ2-7
v_call: TRBV6-5
cdr3_length: 15

cdr3_nt: TGTGCCAGCAGTGACGCGACGTCGAACACTGAAGCTTTCTTT
cdr3_aa: CASSDATSNTEAFF
d_call: .
clone_size: few
j_call: TRBJ1-1
v_call: TRBV6-4
cdr3_length: 14

cdr3_nt: TGCAGTGCTAGAACCGGGACAGGGGCGGCAAATGAGCAGTTCTTC
cdr3_aa: CSARTGTGAANEQFF
d_call: TRBD1
clone_size: .
j_call: TRBJ2-1
v_call: TRBV20-1
cdr3_length: 15

cdr3_nt: TGTGTCAGCAGCTTGGGACCGGGACTAGTGACAGATACGCAGTATTTT
cdr3_aa: CVSSLGPGLVTDTQYF
d_call: TRBD2
clone_size: .
j_call: TRBJ2-3
v_call: TRBV7-8
cdr3_length: 16

cdr3_nt: TGTGCCAGCAGCTTTGGCGGACTAGCGCGGGTTGAGCAGTTCTTC
cdr3_aa: CASSFGGLARVEQFF
d_call: TRBD2
clone_size: .
j_call: TRBJ2-1
v_call: TRBV7-2
cdr3_length: 15

cdr3_nt: TGCGCCAGCAGCTCCCCCTTTCGCGGAAGCGGGGAACACATTCAGTACTTC
cdr3_aa: CASSSPFRGSGEHIQYF
d_call: TRBD2
clone_size: few
j_call: TRBJ2-4
v_call: TRBV5-1
cdr3_length: 17

cdr3_nt: TGCGCCAGCAGCCCCGGCCTGAGAGTCGAGACCCAGTACTTC
cdr3_aa: CASSPGLRVETQYF
d_call: .
clone_size: once
j_call: TRBJ2-5
v_call: TRBV5-1
cdr3_length: 14

cdr3_nt: TGTGCCAGCAGCTCGGGGGACGGGAGATCGGATACGCAGTATTTT
cdr3_aa: CASSSGDGRSDTQYF
d_call: .
clone_size: .
j_call: TRBJ2-3
v_call: TRBV7-9
cdr3_length: 15

cdr3_nt: TGTGCCAGCAATTTATTCCAAGCGGAATCCTACAATGAGCAGTTCTTC
cdr3_aa: CASNLFQAESYNEQFF
d_call: .
clone_size: few
j_call: TRBJ2-1
v_call: TRBV27
cdr3_length: 16

cdr3_nt: TGTGCCAGCAGTTTGTCGAAGACAGGGAGGGTCGAGACCCAGTACTTC
cdr3_aa: CASSLSKTGRVETQYF
d_call: .
clone_size: .
j_call: TRBJ2-5
v_call: TRBV27
cdr3_length: 16

cdr3_nt: TGTGCCAGCAGGGAGAACAGGGGAGATGGCTACACCTTC
cdr3_aa: CASRENRGDGYTF
d_call: TRBD1
clone_size: .
j_call: TRBJ1-2
v_call: TRBV6-1
cdr3_length: 13

cdr3_nt: TGTGCCAGCAGCTTAGATTGGGCAGCGTTAGCCAAAAACATTCAGTACTTC
cdr3_aa: CASSLDWAALAKNIQYF
d_call: .
clone_size: .
j_call: TRBJ2-4
v_call: TRBV7-2
cdr3_length: 17

cdr3_nt: TGCAGCGCGGGACAGACTAGCAATCAGCCCCAGCATTTT
cdr3_aa: CSAGQTSNQPQHF
d_call: TRBD1
clone_size: .
j_call: TRBJ1-5
v_call: TRBV29-1
cdr3_length: 13

cdr3_nt: TGCAGCGTTGATTTGGGGTCGGAGACCCAGTACTTC
cdr3_aa: CSVDLGSETQYF
d_call: .
clone_size: few
j_call: TRBJ2-5
v_call: TRBV29-1
cdr3_length: 12

cdr3_nt: TGTGCCTGCAGTTACTCCGACGGGACCGCGACCGACTATGGCTACACCTTC
cdr3_aa: CACSYSDGTATDYGYTF
d_call: .
clone_size: once
j_call: TRBJ1-2
v_call: TRBV6-5
cdr3_length: 17

cdr3_nt: TGTATCAGCAGCGTGGGGCGGGAGAGTTCGGGCACAGATACGCAGTATTTT
cdr3_aa: CISSVGRESSGTDTQYF
d_call: TRBD2
clone_size: .
j_call: TRBJ2-3
v_call: TRBV9
cdr3_length: 17

cdr3_nt: TGTGCCAGCAGCCAAGGGTCGGTCAATGAGCAGTTCTTC
cdr3_aa: CASSQGSVNEQFF
d_call: .
clone_size: few
j_call: TRBJ2-1
v_call: TRBV4-2
cdr3_length: 13

cdr3_nt: TGTGCCAGCAGTACCGGGACAGGGGTAGAGACCCAGTACTTC
cdr3_aa: CASSTGTGVETQYF
d_call: TRBD1
clone_size: few
j_call: TRBJ2-5
v_call: TRBV2
cdr3_length: 14

cdr3_nt: TGTGCCAGCAGTTTTTGTACCCCACCGACCCACGAGCAGTACTTC
cdr3_aa: CASSFCTPPTHEQYF
d_call: .
clone_size: .
j_call: TRBJ2-7
v_call: TRBV12-3/TRBV12-4
cdr3_length: 15

cdr3_nt: TGTGCCATCAGTGAAGAGAGGGACGATCAGCCCCAGCATTTT
cdr3_aa: CAISEERDDQPQHF
d_call: .
clone_size: .
j_call: TRBJ1-5
v_call: TRBV10-3
cdr3_length: 14

cdr3_nt: TGCAGTGCTAAACGAGGGACCTCACCCGACGAGCAGTACTTC
cdr3_aa: CSAKRGTSPDEQYF
d_call: .
clone_size: .
j_call: TRBJ2-7
v_call: TRBV20-1
cdr3_length: 14

cdr3_nt: TGCGCCAGGTGTTCAACAGGGGAAAATTCACCCCTCCACTTT
cdr3_aa: CARCSTGENSPLHF
d_call: TRBD1
clone_size: .
j_call: TRBJ1-6
v_call: TRBV10-1
cdr3_length: 14

cdr3_nt: TGCAGTGCTATCGCGACTAGCGGGGCGGCCGATACGCAGTATTTT
cdr3_aa: CSAIATSGAADTQYF
d_call: TRBD2
clone_size: once
j_call: TRBJ2-3
v_call: TRBV20-1
cdr3_length: 15

cdr3_nt: TGTGCCAGCAGCTTCGAGACAGGTGGCTGCACCTTC
cdr3_aa: CASSFETGGCTF
d_call: .
clone_size: .
j_call: TRBJ1-2
v_call: TRBV7-2
cdr3_length: 12

cdr3_nt: TGTGCCAGCGGGACTTTGAGCAATCAGCCCCAGCATTTT
cdr3_aa: CASGTLSNQPQHF
d_call: .
clone_size: .
j_call: TRBJ1-5
v_call: TRBV28
cdr3_length: 13

cdr3_nt: TGCGCCAGCAGTGAGAGGCTAGCGGGGCCGGATACGCAGTATTTT
cdr3_aa: CASSERLAGPDTQYF
d_call: TRBD2
clone_size: .
j_call: TRBJ2-3
v_call: TRBV10-1
cdr3_length: 15

cdr3_nt: TGTACCAGCAGCTTAACGGATACGCAGTATTTT
cdr3_aa: CTSSLTDTQYF
d_call: .
clone_size: .
j_call: TRBJ2-3
v_call: TRBV7-2
cdr3_length: 11

cdr3_nt: TGCGCCAGCAGCTTGGGGGCGTGGAGGGAGAACACTGAAGCTTTCTTT
cdr3_aa: CASSLGAWRENTEAFF
d_call: .
clone_size: .
j_call: TRBJ1-1
v_call: TRBV5-6
cdr3_length: 16